The 30 T cell receptor beta chains reported below all come from one sample, sequenced in a study of T cells in Graves' hyperthyroidism and ophthalmopathy. TCR beta CDR3 regions were amplified from RNA transcripts. TCR CDR3 regions were first amplified by RT-PCR with HTBI primers. TCRdb reprocessed the multiplex PCR reads via MiXCR and lists one record per CDR3 protein. Found here are roughly 100,000 distinct CDR3 sequences, roughly 39% of them singletons; the top ten hold 9.5% to 13%. Sequencing was performed on peripheral blood or thyroid tissue (not recorded which). These receptors all stem from a woman in her thirties with Graves' hyperthyroidism.

This clonotype was picked up many times. The V call is TRBV20-1, the J call TRBJ2-7, with 12 bases fitting TRBD2. In germline, CDR1 is DFQATT, CDR2 SNEGSKA (reference sequence). The length of the CDR3 is 17 residues. Germline trimming cut 5 bases from V and 2 bases from J; bases unmatched to any gene: 13. In nucleotides, the CDR3 is TGCAGTGCTTCAAGGGGACTAGCGGGCGAACGTCCCTACGAGCAGTACTTC. It encodes CSASRGLAGERPYEQYF.

V gene TRBV6-1 combines with J gene TRBJ2-5; D is unresolved. The CDR3 runs to 12 residues. V was trimmed by 6 bases and J by 5 bases, leaving 10 bases between them. The germline gives CDR1 MNHNS, CDR2 SASEGT. This chain's CDR3 is CASRYGSETQYF. Written as DNA, the CDR3 is TGTGCCAGCAGGTACGGATCGGAGACCCAGTACTTC.

In its sample, this clonotype was seen many times. This sequence joins TRBV11-2 and TRBJ1-6, with D possibly matching TRBD1 (5 bases). The V and J ends lost 6 bases and 9 bases respectively, with 9 bases between them. Germline V gene lookup returns CDR1 SGHAT and CDR2 FQNNGV. The CDR3 spans 12 residues. CDR3 in DNA: TGTGCCAGCAGGGGGGGGGTTTCACCCCTCCACTTT. Translation gives CASRGGVSPLHF.

This clonotype was counted at least ten times. V usage is TRBV6-6 and J usage is TRBJ1-1; TRBD1 might be the D (6 bases). V shed 2 bases and J shed 1 base, with 14 bases lying between them. The CDR3 runs 16 residues. Looked up from germline, CDR1 is MNHNY and CDR2 is SVGAGI (reference sequence). The CDR3, as DNA: TGTGCCAGCAGTTACGTGAGGACAGCATCGAACACTGAAGCTTTCTTT. Translation gives CASSYVRTASNTEAFF.

This clonotype has a count of ten or more. The chain combines TRBV10-1 with TRBJ2-7; D uncertain. CDR1 and CDR2 from the germline V gene are WNHNN and SYGVQD (reference sequence). The CDR3 is made up of 13 amino acids. Between the trimmed V and J ends, which lost 5 bases and 0 bases, there was a span of 8 bases. The chain's CDR3 is CASSPDGSYEQYF. The DNA of the CDR3 is TGCGCCAGCAGTCCGGACGGCTCCTACGAGCAGTACTTC.

The table lists this clonotype with a few counts. Because it lacks the conserved phenylalanine or tryptophan at the end, this CDR3 is likely a read error. The CDR3 nucleotides are TGTGCCAGCAGCCGCCGTTACGAGCAGTACCTC. Translating it yields CASSRRYEQYL. The rearrangement joins TRBV14 to TRBJ2-7; D is unresolved. Germline CDR1 is SGHDN and CDR2 is FVKESK. Trimming removed 4 bases from V and 4 bases from J, with 5 bases in between. CDR3 size: 11 residues.

This chain connects TRBV12-3 or TRBV12-4 to TRBJ2-1; D may be TRBD2 (6 bases). This CDR3 region has 15 residues. V dropped 7 bases and J dropped 6 bases, with 19 bases sitting between them. This CDR3 is CASTTQTGASNEQFF. CDR3 coding DNA: TGTGCCAGCACCACCCAGACGGGAGCTTCCAATGAGCAGTTCTTC.

This chain connects TRBV2 to TRBJ1-4, with a tentative D call TRBD1 (5 bases). Germline CDR1 and CDR2: SNHLY and FYNNEI. V lost 6 bases to trimming and J lost 8 bases, with 16 bases between them. The CDR3 spans 14 residues. The CDR3 nucleotides are TGTGCCAGCAGCCGAAATACAGGCAGGGAAAAACTGTTTTTT. It translates to CASSRNTGREKLFF.

This clonotype was detected many times. The J gene is TRBJ1-2, the V gene TRBV5-5; 12 nucleotides match TRBD1. Germline values: CDR1 SGHKS, CDR2 YYEKEE (reference sequence). The CDR3 is made up of 16 amino acids. V was clipped by 4 bases and J by 7 bases; unmatched bases: 11. The CDR3 region has the DNA TGTGCCAGCAGCCTCCGGGACAGGGGGCGTTTTGGTGGCTACACCTTC. Amino acid sequence: CASSLRDRGRFGGYTF.

This clonotype was counted ten times or more. This chain connects TRBV28 to TRBJ2-5; 8 nucleotides agree with TRBD2. Germline-derived CDR1 and CDR2 are MDHEN and SYDVKM. Germline trimming cut 6 bases from V and 3 bases from J; bases unmatched to any gene: 6. The CDR3 contains 14 residues. CDR3 DNA sequence: TGTGCCAGCAGACCCGGGGGGGGCGAAGAGACCCAGTACTTC. Encoded protein: CASRPGGGEETQYF.

Turning to this clonotype: Being one base from a much bigger clone, this may be a read error. V and J are TRBV6-1 and TRBJ1-5; TRBD1 matches at 9 bases. V shed 8 bases and J 1 base; nucleotides not matched to a gene: 6. CDR3 length equals 15 residues. Germline CDR1 is MNHNS and CDR2 is SASEGT. The CDR3 DNA reads as TGTGCCAGCCGACAGGGGGTTCGGAGCAATCAGCCCCAGCATTTT. Its translation: CASRQGVRSNQPQHF.

This clonotype was counted at least ten times. The chain joins TRBV20-1 to TRBJ1-2; 9 nucleotides align to TRBD1. V dropped 1 base and J dropped 5; count of bases not matched to a gene: 8. Germline values: CDR1 DFQATT, CDR2 SNEGSKA (reference sequence). CDR3 length: 15 amino acids. CDR3 residues: CSARGGTGTRYGYTF. DNA of the CDR3: TGCAGTGCTAGAGGGGGGACAGGGACAAGATATGGCTACACCTTC.

This clonotype was counted only a few times. This sequence may be a read error, since a much larger clone differs from it by one base. The chain is built from TRBV7-9 and TRBJ2-7; either TRBD1 or TRBD2 may supply D (5 bases each). The CDR3 extends over 17 amino acids. Germline V lookup: CDR1 SEHNR, CDR2 FQNEAQ (reference sequence). Deletions cut 7 bases from V and 5 bases from J, with 27 bases between. The CDR3 nucleotides are TGTGCCAGCACCAAACCATTCAAGAGGGGAATGAACCACGAGCAGTACTTC. Translated: CASTKPFKRGMNHEQYF.

This clonotype was observed at least ten times. This chain connects TRBV9 to TRBJ1-3; 7 bases line up with TRBD1. V dropped 2 bases and J dropped 2; count of bases not matched to a gene: 10. Looked up from germline, CDR1 is SGDLS and CDR2 is YYNGEE. CDR3 length: 17 residues. The CDR3 protein is CASSVRTGNSPGNTIYF. CDR3 DNA: TGTGCCAGCAGCGTGCGGACAGGAAACTCTCCTGGAAACACCATATATTTT.

This clonotype appeared once. The chain is built from TRBV7-9 and TRBJ2-5; 8 bases map to TRBD1. CDR1 SEHNR and CDR2 FQNEAQ come from the germline V gene (reference sequence). V was pared by 3 bases and J by 9 bases, with 12 bases of the junction left unmatched. The CDR3 length is 15 residues. The CDR3 nucleotides read TGTGCCAGCAGCTTCAGCACAGGGGGGAATCAGCCCCAGTACTTC. It is translated as CASSFSTGGNQPQYF.

This clonotype was seen ten or more times. The chain links TRBV5-5 to TRBJ1-6; maybe TRBD1 (6 bases). The length of the CDR3 is 15 residues. Germline values: CDR1 SGHKS, CDR2 YYEKEE (reference sequence). Trimming stripped 0 bases from V and 10 bases from J, with 14 bases between. The CDR3 DNA reads as TGTGCCAGCAGCTTGGTTCCAGGGGCTGGATCACCCCTCCACTTT. It specifies CASSLVPGAGSPLHF.

CDR3 DNA: TGCAGTGCTAGTGGACAGGGGAACACCGGGGAGACCCAGTACTTC. It is translated as CSASGQGNTGETQYF. The chain carries TRBV20-1 and TRBJ2-5; 9 bases are a match to TRBD1. The germline gives CDR1 DFQATT, CDR2 SNEGSKA (reference sequence). With 3 bases clipped from V and 5 bases from J, the junction kept 10 bases outside the gene matches. The length of the CDR3 is 15 residues.

Details on this clonotype: One end of the junction varies from germline; a read error may be responsible. The V and J genes are TRBV10-3 and TRBJ1-4, with 8 bases identical to TRBD1. Germline values: CDR1 ENHRY, CDR2 SYGVKD. This CDR3 spans 13 amino acids. CDR3 sequence (DNA): TGTGCCATCAGCCTACAGGGGGGCGAAAAGCTGTTTTTT. This encodes CAISLQGGEKLFF.

This clonotype was detected ten times or more. The junction shows a germline mismatch at one end, possibly a read error. The J gene is TRBJ2-2, the V gene TRBV7-7, with TRBD1 as a possible D gene (5 bases). In germline, CDR1 is SSHAT, CDR2 FNYEAQ (reference sequence). The CDR3 consists of 15 residues. Here the CDR3 reads CASSVGHRDTGELFF. For the CDR3, the DNA is TGTGCTAGCAGCGTTGGACATAGGGACACCGGGGAGCTGTTTTTT.

This clonotype occurred many times. V and J are TRBV7-2 and TRBJ2-3; D is possibly TRBD1 (5 bases). Germline CDR1 reads SGHTA; CDR2 reads FQGNSA. The CDR3 contains 14 residues. V lost 2 bases and J 2 bases, leaving 8 bases between the germline ends. The CDR3 bases are TGTGCCAGCAGCTTAACAGGCTACACAGATACGCAGTATTTT. Protein sequence: CASSLTGYTDTQYF.

This clonotype was detected only a few times. This sequence joins TRBV7-2 and TRBJ1-5; D gene uncertain. Germline lookup yields CDR1 SGHTA and CDR2 FQGNSA. Trimming pared 7 bases from V and 3 bases from J, leaving 19 bases between. The CDR3 loop spans 16 amino acids. Here the CDR3 DNA reads TGTGCCAGCACCCCAGCCCGGCGTGGATACAATCAGCCCCAGCATTTT. Protein: CASTPARRGYNQPQHF.

This clonotype was counted many times. This rearrangement joins TRBV6-5 to TRBJ1-5; D unresolved. This CDR3 is built from 13 residues. V was trimmed by 7 bases and J by 4 bases, leaving 11 bases between them. Germline V lookup: CDR1 MNHEY, CDR2 SVGAGI. The CDR3 nucleotides read TGTGCCAGCACCCGATCGGGGAATCAGCCCCAGCATTTT. Translating it yields CASTRSGNQPQHF.

This clonotype occurred many times. V gene TRBV7-9 combines with J gene TRBJ2-2; D unresolved. This CDR3 spans 13 amino acids. Germline V lookup: CDR1 SEHNR, CDR2 FQNEAQ (reference sequence). Trimming removed 0 bases from V and 4 bases from J, with 3 bases in between. CDR3 sequence (DNA): TGTGCCAGCAGCTTAGCTAGCACCGGGGAGCTGTTTTTT. This sequence encodes CASSLASTGELFF.

This clonotype was counted at least ten times. The chain is built from TRBV7-8 and TRBJ2-3; D uncertain. Germline V gene sequence: CDR1 SGHVS, CDR2 FQNEAQ. Trimming left V 0 bases short and J 2 bases short, with 9 bases between. CDR3 length: 15 amino acids. The CDR3 region has the DNA TGTGCCAGCAGCTTAGCGGGCCGGGTCACAGATACGCAGTATTTT. This translates into CASSLAGRVTDTQYF.

The chain employs TRBV20-1 and TRBJ1-2, with TRBD1 matching over 8 bases. CDR3 length equals 13 residues. Germline assignment: CDR1 DFQATT and CDR2 SNEGSKA (reference sequence). After removal of 6 bases from V and 5 bases from J, the junction contained 8 bases not matched to a gene. As DNA, the CDR3 is TGCAGTGCCATCGTACAGGGGGGGTATGGCTACACCTTC. It codes for CSAIVQGGYGYTF.

The chain uses TRBV24-1 and TRBJ2-5; D not resolved. The CDR3 has 15 residues. Germline V CDR1 and CDR2: KGHDR, SFDVKD. V shed 5 bases and J shed 1 base, with 13 bases lying between them. The CDR3 loop is CATSASRQVQETQYF. DNA of the CDR3: TGTGCCACCAGTGCTAGTCGTCAGGTCCAAGAGACCCAGTACTTC.

This clonotype appeared many times. This chain connects TRBV20-1 to TRBJ1-5; D is unclear. The germline gives CDR1 DFQATT, CDR2 SNEGSKA (reference sequence). The CDR3 totals 12 residues. Trimming left V 6 bases short and J 5 bases short, with 11 bases between. This CDR3 is CSAVSGDQPQHF. The CDR3 nucleotides are TGCAGTGCCGTATCCGGGGATCAGCCCCAGCATTTT.

The gene calls are TRBV7-9 and TRBJ2-7; possible D gene TRBD2, 6 bases. Between the trimmed V and J ends, which lost 5 bases and 1 base, there was a span of 15 bases. CDR3 length equals 15 residues. The germline CDR1 and CDR2 sequences are SEHNR and FQNEAQ (reference sequence). The CDR3 here is CASSQALARSYEQYF. The CDR3 DNA sequence: TGTGCCAGCAGCCAAGCCCTAGCGAGATCCTACGAGCAGTACTTC. Using reference TRBV7-9 and TRBJ2-7 for the parts outside the CDR3, the full variable domain is DTGVSQNPRHKITKRGQNVTFRCDPISEHNRLYWYRQTLGQGPEFLTYFQNEAQLEKSRLLSDRFSAERPKGSFSTLEIQRTEQGDSAMYLCASSQALARSYEQYFGPGTRLTVT.

This clonotype appeared many times. J is TRBJ2-2 and V is TRBV6-5; D is uncertain. The germline gives CDR1 MNHEY, CDR2 SVGAGI. Trimming left V 6 bases short and J 2 bases short, with 10 bases between. This CDR3 has 14 residues. CDR3: CASRTDHNTGELFF. The CDR3 DNA follows: TGTGCCAGCAGAACGGACCACAACACCGGGGAGCTGTTTTTT.

The chain recombines TRBV10-2 with TRBJ2-3; D unresolved. Germline V gene lookup returns CDR1 WSHSY and CDR2 SAAADI. The ends were cut back, 6 bases at V and 3 bases at J, with 13 bases in the middle. The CDR3 totals 14 residues. The CDR3 DNA reads as TGCGCCAGCAGGGGCAGGAGATGGACAGATACGCAGTATTTT. Translation: CASRGRRWTDTQYF.